The 18 T cell receptor beta chains in this list originate from one sample, sequenced in a study of T cell repertoires in cytomegalovirus infection. TCRdb re-called the reads through MiXCR, storing one row per CDR3 protein. Of nearly 650,000 distinct CDR3 sequences in the sample, roughly 26% were seen once. Sequenced material: CD8+ T cells from PBMCs. These receptors originate from a human donor in good health (CMV status not recorded). Some clones in this sample may be carry-over from other donors' samples.

Worth noting for this clonotype: A much larger clone lies a single base off, so this may be a read error. The chain recombines TRBV12-3 or TRBV12-4 with TRBJ2-3; D may be TRBD1 (6 bases). This CDR3 has 20 amino acids. The ends were cut back, 6 bases at V and 0 bases at J, with 28 bases in the middle. The CDR3 DNA is TGTGCCAGCAGACCCGAACAGGGCTCGCGGCACATTTCTAGCACAGATACGCAGTATTTT. Translation: CASRPEQGSRHISSTDTQYF.

This clonotype was counted many times. CDR3 coding DNA: TGTGCCAGCAGCTTAGTCGGTGGCAGATCGAGCTCCTACAATGAGCAGTTCTTC. Protein sequence: CASSLVGGRSSSYNEQFF. The genes are TRBV7-6 and TRBJ2-1; D unresolved. The CDR3 consists of 18 residues. CDR1 and CDR2 from the germline V gene are SGHVS and FNYEAQ. Trimming pared 1 base from V and 0 bases from J, leaving 16 bases between.

The J gene is TRBJ2-2, the V gene TRBV12-3 or TRBV12-4, with 10 bases identical to TRBD1. This CDR3 contains 15 residues. The J segment lost 6 bases and the V segment lost 5 bases, leaving 6 bases of the junction unmatched. The CDR3 is CASSPGTGASGELFF. The CDR3 region has the DNA TGTGCCAGCAGTCCCGGGACAGGGGCCTCCGGGGAGCTGTTTTTT.

In its sample, this clonotype was seen many times. V is TRBV7-8 and J is TRBJ2-1; 8 bases fit TRBD1. Trimming at V came to 3 bases and at J to 4 bases, leaving 8 bases not matched to a gene. CDR1 is SGHVS, CDR2 FQNEAQ, per germline. The CDR3 has 16 amino acids. Here the CDR3 DNA reads TGTGCCAGCAGCTTTCCGGACAGGGCGGCTTACAATGAGCAGTTCTTC. The encoded protein is CASSFPDRAAYNEQFF.

CDR3 loop: CATSRGSGGVSEKLFF. The CDR3 nucleotides are TGTGCCACCAGCAGAGGCTCCGGGGGAGTGAGTGAAAAACTGTTTTTT. The gene calls are TRBV15 and TRBJ1-4; D is possibly TRBD1 (5 bases). V gave up 1 base and J gave up 7 bases, with 16 bases separating them. The CDR3 totals 16 residues. Germline values: CDR1 LNHNV, CDR2 YYDKDF (reference sequence). Full variable domain (rest looked up from reference TRBV15 and TRBJ1-4): DAMVIQNPRYQVTQFGKPVTLSCSQTLNHNVMYWYQQKSSQAPKLLFHYYDKDFNNEADTPDNFQSRRPNTSFCFLDIRSPGLGDTAMYLCATSRGSGGVSEKLFFGSGTQLSVL.

Many counts were recorded for this clonotype. The genes are TRBV6-5 and TRBJ2-5; D is perhaps TRBD2 (5 bases). The germline CDR1 and CDR2 sequences are MNHEY and SVGAGI. The CDR3 extends over 13 amino acids. Between the trimmed V and J ends, which lost 2 bases and 7 bases, there was a span of 11 bases. CDR3 DNA sequence: TGTGCCAGCAGTTACGGCGGCCGGGGGACCCAGTACTTC. It encodes CASSYGGRGTQYF.

This chain joins TRBV14 and TRBJ1-2; 9 positions agree with TRBD1. J was trimmed by 5 bases and V by 3 bases; bases with no gene match: 4. Germline V gene data show CDR1 as SGHDN and CDR2 as FVKESK. The length of the CDR3 is 14 residues. The CDR3 loop reads CASSHPGTGYGYTF. The CDR3 region has the DNA TGTGCCAGCAGCCATCCCGGGACAGGGTATGGCTACACCTTC.

This clonotype was counted between two and nine times. The chain couples TRBV7-9 to TRBJ2-1; 11 bases fit TRBD2. The V gene's germline CDR1 is SEHNR and CDR2 FQNEAQ (reference sequence). The ends lost 5 bases at V and 6 bases at J; junction bases unmatched: 12. The CDR3 has 17 amino acids. The CDR3 nucleotides read TGTGCCAGCAGCCCAAAGAGAACTAGCGGGGGTATCAATGAGCAGTTCTTC. This sequence encodes CASSPKRTSGGINEQFF.

This clonotype was found a few times. The chain couples TRBV7-8 to TRBJ1-4; no clear D gene. CDR3 length equals 14 residues. V was clipped by 1 base and J by 5 bases, with 8 bases between them. Germline V lookup: CDR1 SGHVS, CDR2 FQNEAQ. CDR3 sequence reads: CASSLGQFNEKLFF. The CDR3 bases are TGTGCCAGCAGCTTAGGGCAGTTCAATGAAAAACTGTTTTTT.

The chain has TRBV2 and TRBJ2-2; 7 nucleotides agree with TRBD2. With 7 bases clipped from V and 1 base from J, the junction kept 6 bases outside the gene matches. The V gene's germline CDR1 is SNHLY and CDR2 FYNNEI. There are 15 residues in the CDR3. The DNA for the CDR3 is TGTGCCAGCACCCCCCTAGCGGTGAACACCGGGGAGCTGTTTTTT. It translates to CASTPLAVNTGELFF.

This clonotype was seen just once. This chain joins TRBV20-1 and TRBJ1-2; D remains unclear. Germline V gene data show CDR1 as DFQATT and CDR2 as SNEGSKA (reference sequence). The germline V and J ends were trimmed by 3 bases and 8 bases, with 10 bases remaining between them. The CDR3 contains 11 residues. The CDR3 spells CSARGLRGYTF. The CDR3 DNA sequence: TGCAGTGCTAGGGGCCTGCGGGGCTACACCTTC.

The chain carries TRBV10-3 and TRBJ2-3; D possibly corresponds to TRBD2 (6 bases). Looked up from germline, CDR1 is ENHRY and CDR2 is SYGVKD. The CDR3 extends over 15 amino acids. The V gene lost 5 bases and the J gene lost 6 bases, with 18 bases spanning the gap. The CDR3: CAISNLGLQGDTQYF. CDR3 nucleotide sequence: TGTGCCATCAGTAACCTGGGACTCCAAGGCGATACGCAGTATTTT.

This clonotype was recorded many times. The chain combines TRBV28 with TRBJ1-2, with a tentative D call TRBD1 (6 bases). Per germline, CDR1 MDHEN and CDR2 SYDVKM. CDR3 size: 14 residues. The V end lost 6 bases, the J end lost 4 bases, and 15 bases lay between the germline ends. CDR3 in amino acids: CASRVTGRGYGYTF. CDR3 nucleotides: TGTGCCAGCAGGGTGACAGGCCGGGGCTATGGCTACACCTTC.

This clonotype has more than one count but fewer than ten. For the CDR3, the DNA is TGTGCCAGCAGTCTAGACCCCGTCGACAGGGCCTACGAGCAGTACTTC. Encoded protein: CASSLDPVDRAYEQYF. The chain couples TRBV12-3 or TRBV12-4 to TRBJ2-7, with TRBD1 identical over 7 bases. The V segment lost 5 bases and the J segment 2 bases; nucleotides outside the gene matches: 12. This CDR3 spans 16 amino acids.

The chain carries TRBV25-1 and TRBJ1-5, with unresolved D. The CDR3 is 14 amino acids. V was pared by 3 bases and J by 4 bases, with 10 bases between. Germline CDR1 is MGHDK and CDR2 is SYGVNS. CDR3 loop: CASSENWGNQPQHF. The CDR3 region has the DNA TGTGCCAGCAGTGAGAACTGGGGAAATCAGCCCCAGCATTTT. The whole variable domain, filled in from reference TRBV25-1 and TRBJ1-5, reads EADIYQTPRYLVIGTGKKITLECSQTMGHDKMYWYQQDPGMELHLIHYSYGVNSTEKGDLSSESTVSRIRTEHFPLTLESARPSHTSQYLCASSENWGNQPQHFGDGTRLSIL.

This clonotype came up many times. This chain connects TRBV4-1 to TRBJ1-1, with a possible D match to TRBD1 (6 bases). Trimming left V 3 bases short and J 4 bases short, with 18 bases between. Looked up from germline, CDR1 is MGHRA and CDR2 is YSYEKL. The CDR3 spans 16 residues. This CDR3 reads CASSQTGGGKGTEAFF. CDR3 DNA: TGCGCCAGCAGCCAGACAGGAGGGGGAAAGGGCACTGAAGCTTTCTTT.

The table lists this clonotype with a few counts. The chain carries TRBV7-2 and TRBJ2-7; the match to TRBD1 covers 10 bases. Trimming cost V 1 base and J 2 bases; bases outside gene matches: 2. The CDR3 is made up of 15 amino acids. Germline CDR1 SGHTA, CDR2 FQGNSA. The DNA of the CDR3 is TGTGCCAGCAGCTTAGATGGACAGGGGGCCTACGAGCAGTACTTC. As protein: CASSLDGQGAYEQYF.

The V gene is TRBV7-9, the J gene TRBJ2-7; D not certain. CDR1 is SEHNR and CDR2 is FQNEAQ in the germline V gene (reference sequence). V lost 2 bases and J lost 3, with 8 bases in between. The CDR3 covers 13 residues. CDR3 region: CASSLLGDYEQYF. The CDR3, as DNA: TGTGCCAGCAGCTTACTGGGTGACTACGAGCAGTACTTC.